Sequencing of this T cell receptor beta chain was carried out in a study of shared clonotypes between healthy human individuals. In replicate PCRs of sorted subsets, about 190 ng DNA, approximately 28,000 T cell genomes, was used. Clones were sequenced by immunoSEQ multiplex PCR, and TCRdb holds only the in-frame ones, with some missing. The table shows more than 550,000 clones, with 90% occurring only once. Comments on this clone: The antigen is undetermined.

The CDR3 totals 18 residues. The germline gives CDR1 SGHTA, CDR2 FQGNSA. V dropped 1 base and J dropped 2 bases, with 18 bases sitting between them. Study-wide results and caveats: Few donors limited the genetic and exposure-history diversity represented. Across subsets, estimated richness was generally greater for naive than for memory populations. It was observed that roughly 5.5% of naive CD4 clonotypes were shared across several donors.

This sequence joins TRBV7-2 and TRBJ1-5; possible D gene TRBD1, 6 bases. The sample was memory CD8+ T cells from PBMCs. Subset here: CD45RO+ cells pooled with CCR7-negative TemRA cells. The TCR comes from a man in his late teens or twenties in good health. Some clones in this sample may be carry-over from other donors' samples. The CDR3 here is CASSLGPPGGGGNQPQHF. In nucleotides, the CDR3 is TGTGCCAGCAGCTTAGGGCCCCCCGGCGGGGGCGGCAATCAGCCCCAGCATTTT.